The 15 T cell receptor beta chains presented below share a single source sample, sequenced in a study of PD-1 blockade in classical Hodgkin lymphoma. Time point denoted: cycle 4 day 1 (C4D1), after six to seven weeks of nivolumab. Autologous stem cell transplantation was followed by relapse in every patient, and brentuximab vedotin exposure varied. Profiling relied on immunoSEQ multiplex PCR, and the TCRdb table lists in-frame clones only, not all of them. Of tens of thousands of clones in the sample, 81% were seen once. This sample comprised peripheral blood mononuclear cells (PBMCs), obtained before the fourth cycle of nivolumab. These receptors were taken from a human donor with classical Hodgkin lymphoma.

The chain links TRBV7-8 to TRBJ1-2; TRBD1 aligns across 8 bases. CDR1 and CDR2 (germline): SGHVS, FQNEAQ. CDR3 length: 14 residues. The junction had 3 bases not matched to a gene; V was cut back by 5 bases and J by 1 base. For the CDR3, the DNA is TGTGCCAGCAGCCGGACAGGGCTTAACTATGGCTACACCTTC. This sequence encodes CASSRTGLNYGYTF.

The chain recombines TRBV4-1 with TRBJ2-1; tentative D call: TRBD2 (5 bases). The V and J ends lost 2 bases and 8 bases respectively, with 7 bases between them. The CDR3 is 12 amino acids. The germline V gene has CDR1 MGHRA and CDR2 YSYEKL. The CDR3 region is CASSQQRDEQFF. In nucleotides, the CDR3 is TGCGCCAGCAGCCAACAGAGGGATGAGCAGTTCTTC.

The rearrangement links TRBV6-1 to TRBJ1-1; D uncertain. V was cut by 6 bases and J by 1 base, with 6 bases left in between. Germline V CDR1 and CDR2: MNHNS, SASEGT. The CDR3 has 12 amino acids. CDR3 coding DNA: TGTGCCAGCAGCCCCCGGAACACTGAAGCTTTCTTT. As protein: CASSPRNTEAFF.

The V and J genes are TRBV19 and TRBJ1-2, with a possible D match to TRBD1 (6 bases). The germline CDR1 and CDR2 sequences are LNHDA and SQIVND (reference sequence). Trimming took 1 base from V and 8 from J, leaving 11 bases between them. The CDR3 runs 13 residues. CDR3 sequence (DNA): TGTGCCAGTAGTATAGGGGCCAGGGGCGGCTACACCTTC. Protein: CASSIGARGGYTF.

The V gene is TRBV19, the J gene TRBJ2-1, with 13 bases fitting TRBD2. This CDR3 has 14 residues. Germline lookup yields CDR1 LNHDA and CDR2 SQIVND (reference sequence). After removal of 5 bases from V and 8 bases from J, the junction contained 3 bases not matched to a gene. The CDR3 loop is CASSGLAGADEQFF. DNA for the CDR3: TGTGCCAGTAGTGGACTAGCGGGAGCAGATGAGCAGTTCTTC.

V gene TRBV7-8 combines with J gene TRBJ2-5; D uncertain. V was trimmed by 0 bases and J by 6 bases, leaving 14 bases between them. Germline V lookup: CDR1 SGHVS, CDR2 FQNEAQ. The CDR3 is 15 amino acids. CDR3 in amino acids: CASSLAVVGPKTQYF. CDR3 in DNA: TGTGCCAGCAGCTTAGCGGTGGTAGGCCCCAAGACCCAGTACTTC.

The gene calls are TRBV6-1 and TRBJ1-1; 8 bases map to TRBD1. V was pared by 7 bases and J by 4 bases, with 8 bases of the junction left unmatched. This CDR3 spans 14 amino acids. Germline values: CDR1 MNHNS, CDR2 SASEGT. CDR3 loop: CASTGQGRVTEAFF. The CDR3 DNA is TGTGCCAGCACTGGACAGGGAAGGGTCACTGAAGCTTTCTTT.

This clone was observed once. CDR3 in DNA: TGTGCCAGTAGTACGACGGCGAACACTGAAGCTTTCTTT. Translation: CASSTTANTEAFF. The J gene is TRBJ1-1, the V gene TRBV19, with no clear D. CDR3 length equals 13 residues. Trimming took 4 bases from V and 1 from J, leaving 7 bases between them. Germline loops: CDR1 LNHDA, CDR2 SQIVND (reference sequence).

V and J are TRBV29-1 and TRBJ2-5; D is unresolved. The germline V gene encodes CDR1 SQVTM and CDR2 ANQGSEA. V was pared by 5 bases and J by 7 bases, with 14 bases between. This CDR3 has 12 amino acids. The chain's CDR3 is CSVRRDSGTQYF. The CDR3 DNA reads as TGCAGCGTTCGGCGCGATTCAGGGACCCAGTACTTC. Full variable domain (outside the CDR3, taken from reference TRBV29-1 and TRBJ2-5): SAVISQKPSRDICQRGTSLTIQCQVDSQVTMMFWYRQQPGQSLTLIATANQGSEATYESGFVIDKFPISRPNLTFSTLTVSNMSPEDSSIYLCSVRRDSGTQYFGPGTRLLVL.

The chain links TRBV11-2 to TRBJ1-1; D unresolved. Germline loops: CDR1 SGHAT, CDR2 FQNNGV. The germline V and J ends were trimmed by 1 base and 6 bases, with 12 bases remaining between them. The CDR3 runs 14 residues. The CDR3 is CASSLGFPSAEAFF. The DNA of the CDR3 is TGTGCCAGCAGCTTAGGCTTCCCAAGCGCTGAAGCTTTCTTT.

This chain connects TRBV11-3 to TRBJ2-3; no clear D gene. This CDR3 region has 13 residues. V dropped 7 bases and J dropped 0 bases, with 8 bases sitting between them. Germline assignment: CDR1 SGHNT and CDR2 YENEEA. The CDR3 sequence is CASNPGSTDTQYF. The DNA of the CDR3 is TGTGCCAGCAACCCGGGCAGCACAGATACGCAGTATTTT.

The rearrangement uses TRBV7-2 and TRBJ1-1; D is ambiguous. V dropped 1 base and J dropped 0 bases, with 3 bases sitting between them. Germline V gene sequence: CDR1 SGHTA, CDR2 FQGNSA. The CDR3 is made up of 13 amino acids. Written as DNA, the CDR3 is TGTGCCAGCAGCTTAGACTTGAACACTGAAGCTTTCTTT. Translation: CASSLDLNTEAFF.

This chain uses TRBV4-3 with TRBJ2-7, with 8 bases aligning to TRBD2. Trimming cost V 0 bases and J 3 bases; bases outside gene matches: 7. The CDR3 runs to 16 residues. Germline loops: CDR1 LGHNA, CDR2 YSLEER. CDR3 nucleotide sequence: TGCGCCAGCAGCCAAGATTATGCTAGCGGGTACTACGAGCAGTACTTC. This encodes CASSQDYASGYYEQYF.

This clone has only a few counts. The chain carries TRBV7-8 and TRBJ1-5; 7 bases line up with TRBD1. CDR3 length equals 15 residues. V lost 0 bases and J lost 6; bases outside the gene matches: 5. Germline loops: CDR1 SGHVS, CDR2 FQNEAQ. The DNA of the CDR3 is TGTGCCAGCAGCTTAGCGTGGACAGGCGGTCAGCCCCAGCATTTT. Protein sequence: CASSLAWTGGQPQHF.

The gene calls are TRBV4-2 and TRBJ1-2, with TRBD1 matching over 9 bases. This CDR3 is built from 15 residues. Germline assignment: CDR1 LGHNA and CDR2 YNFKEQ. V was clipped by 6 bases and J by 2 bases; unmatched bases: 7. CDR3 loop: CASSDRDRANYGYTF. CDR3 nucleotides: TGTGCCAGCAGTGACCGGGACAGGGCAAACTATGGCTACACCTTC.